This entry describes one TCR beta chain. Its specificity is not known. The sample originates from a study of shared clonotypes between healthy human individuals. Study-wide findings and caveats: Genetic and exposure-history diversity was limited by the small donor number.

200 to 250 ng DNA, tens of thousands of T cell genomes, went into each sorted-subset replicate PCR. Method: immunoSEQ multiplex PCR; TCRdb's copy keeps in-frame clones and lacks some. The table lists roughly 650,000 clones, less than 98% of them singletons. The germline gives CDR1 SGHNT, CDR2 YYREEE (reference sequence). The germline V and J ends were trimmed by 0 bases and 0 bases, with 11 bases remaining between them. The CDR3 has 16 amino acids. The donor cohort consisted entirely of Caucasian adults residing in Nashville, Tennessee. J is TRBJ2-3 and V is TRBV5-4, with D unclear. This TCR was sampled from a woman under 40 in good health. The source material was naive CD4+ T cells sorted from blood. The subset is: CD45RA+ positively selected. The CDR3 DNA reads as TGTGCCAGCAGCTTGGACAGCATTCCTAGCACAGATACGCAGTATTTT. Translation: CASSLDSIPSTDTQYF.